The 14 T cell receptor beta chains given below trace back to one sample, sequenced in a study of CD8 T cells in Susac syndrome. The RNA input was about 0.5 to 1 ug, and it was reverse transcribed with random hexamers. MiXCR, applied by TCRdb to the immunoSEQ multiplex PCR reads, yields one record per CDR3 protein. The sample has 150,000 to 180,000 distinct CDR3 sequences, around 95% seen once; the top ten hold 0.13% to 0.15%. Sequencing was done on a sample of CD8+ T cells from PBMCs. These receptors were taken from a human donor with multiple sclerosis.

The chain has TRBV12-3 or TRBV12-4 and TRBJ2-2; no firm D call. Trimming removed 6 bases at V and 7 bases at J, with 12 bases between. The CDR3 consists of 13 residues. Here the CDR3 DNA reads TGTGCCAGCAGGCCAGGATCGAGCGGGGAGCTGTTTTTT. Its translation: CASRPGSSGELFF.

The J gene is TRBJ1-1, the V gene TRBV3-1; D is possibly TRBD1 (6 bases). The CDR3 runs to 17 residues. V gave up 4 bases and J gave up 1 base, with 19 bases separating them. Germline assignment: CDR1 LGHDT and CDR2 YNNKEL (reference sequence). The CDR3 spells CASSPGEGGRGNTEAFF. CDR3 sequence (DNA): TGTGCCAGCAGCCCAGGTGAGGGAGGCAGGGGGAACACTGAAGCTTTCTTT. The full variable domain, with the rest looked up from reference TRBV3-1 and TRBJ1-1, is DTAVSQTPKYLVTQMGNDKSIKCEQNLGHDTMYWYKQDSKKFLKIMFSYNNKELIINETVPNRFSPKSPDKAHLNLHINSLELGDSAVYFCASSPGEGGRGNTEAFFGQGTRLTVV.

The chain recombines TRBV9 with TRBJ1-1; D unresolved. The germline CDR1 and CDR2 sequences are SGDLS and YYNGEE. This CDR3 contains 13 residues. Trimming took off 0 bases at V and 3 bases at J, with 6 bases between the two ends. In DNA form, the CDR3 reads TGTGCCAGCAGCGTAGATGGGGACACTGAAGCTTTCTTT. Translation gives CASSVDGDTEAFF.

J is TRBJ2-3 and V is TRBV14; D is unclear. This CDR3 has 13 amino acids. Germline CDR1 SGHDN, CDR2 FVKESK. V lost 8 bases and J lost 3, with 12 bases in between. This chain's CDR3 is CASAKMATDTQYF. The DNA for the CDR3 is TGTGCCAGCGCTAAGATGGCGACAGATACGCAGTATTTT. Supplemented by reference TRBV14 and TRBJ2-3, the full variable domain reads EAGVTQFPSHSVIEKGQTVTLRCDPISGHDNLYWYRRVMGKEIKFLLHFVKESKQDESGMPNNRFLAERTGGTYSTLKVQPAELEDSGVYFCASAKMATDTQYFGPGTRLTVL.

V is TRBV7-2 and J is TRBJ2-3; D is undetermined. This CDR3 has 16 amino acids. Trimming removed 2 bases at V and 0 bases at J, with 12 bases between. CDR1 and CDR2 (germline): SGHTA, FQGNSA. The CDR3 is CASSLPILTSTDTQYF. CDR3 DNA: TGTGCCAGCAGCTTACCTATCCTAACTAGCACAGATACGCAGTATTTT.

The J gene is TRBJ1-1, the V gene TRBV5-4, with TRBD1 matching 8 bases. The CDR3 runs 14 residues. The V segment lost 4 bases and the J segment 5 bases; nucleotides outside the gene matches: 7. The germline V gene encodes CDR1 SGHNT and CDR2 YYREEE (reference sequence). CDR3 in amino acids: CASSPGQGGTEAFF. CDR3 nucleotides: TGTGCCAGCAGCCCCGGACAGGGCGGGACTGAAGCTTTCTTT.

The chain recombines TRBV29-1 with TRBJ2-5; TRBD2 might be the D (6 bases). This CDR3 is built from 14 residues. The germline V and J ends were trimmed by 7 bases and 0 bases, with 15 bases remaining between them. Germline assignment: CDR1 SQVTM and CDR2 ANQGSEA. The CDR3: CSAPGVTDQETQYF. In nucleotides, the CDR3 is TGCAGCGCCCCGGGGGTTACCGACCAAGAGACCCAGTACTTC.

V and J are TRBV9 and TRBJ2-3; D is undetermined. The germline V gene has CDR1 SGDLS and CDR2 YYNGEE. V shed 0 bases and J shed 2 bases, with 4 bases lying between them. The CDR3 runs to 13 residues. As DNA, the CDR3 is TGTGCCAGCAGCGTAGTTCACACAGATACGCAGTATTTT. Protein: CASSVVHTDTQYF.

The CDR3, as DNA: TGTGCCAGCAGTGGACACCGGACTGGAAATACGCAGTATTTT. Residues: CASSGHRTGNTQYF. This chain links TRBV6-4 with TRBJ2-3; perhaps TRBD2 as D (5 bases). Germline loops: CDR1 MRHNA, CDR2 SNTAGT. The V end lost 4 bases, the J end lost 7 bases, and 15 bases lay between the germline ends. This CDR3 contains 14 residues.

The chain employs TRBV2 and TRBJ2-3, with 11 bases matching TRBD2. V was pared by 8 bases and J by 1 base, with 5 bases of the junction left unmatched. In germline, CDR1 is SNHLY, CDR2 FYNNEI. The CDR3 is 15 residues long. The CDR3 loop reads CASASGGPGTDTQYF. The CDR3 DNA follows: TGTGCCAGCGCTAGCGGGGGGCCCGGCACAGATACGCAGTATTTT. Filled out from reference TRBV2 and TRBJ2-3, the complete variable domain reads EPEVTQTPSHQVTQMGQEVILRCVPISNHLYFYWYRQILGQKVEFLVSFYNNEISEKSEIFDDQFSVERPDGSNFTLKIRSTKLEDSAMYFCASASGGPGTDTQYFGPGTRLTVL.

In its sample, this clonotype was seen a few times. V gene TRBV6-1 combines with J gene TRBJ1-1, with D possibly being TRBD1 (6 bases). CDR3 length equals 13 residues. Germline loops: CDR1 MNHNS, CDR2 SASEGT. V lost 4 bases and J 2 bases, leaving 8 bases between the germline ends. CDR3 residues: CASSGGANTEAFF. CDR3 in DNA: TGTGCCAGCAGTGGGGGGGCAAACACTGAAGCTTTCTTT.

This chain uses TRBV13 with TRBJ2-7; no firm D call. CDR3 length: 12 amino acids. Trimming cost V 2 bases and J 7 bases, with 9 bases left between them. Germline V gives CDR1 PRHDT, CDR2 FYEKMQ (reference sequence). CDR3 coding DNA: TGTGCCAGCAGCTTAAATCCTGGAGAGCAGTACGTC. Protein: CASSLNPGEQYV.

The rearrangement joins TRBV9 to TRBJ2-5; 12 bases line up with TRBD2. CDR1 is SGDLS, CDR2 YYNGEE, per germline. V was pared by 4 bases and J by 5 bases, with 12 bases of the junction left unmatched. This CDR3 region has 17 residues. The CDR3 bases are TGTGCCAGCAGCACCCGGACTAGCGGGGCGGAGTGGGAGACCCAGTACTTC. Translated, it gives CASSTRTSGAEWETQYF.

J is TRBJ2-7 and V is TRBV27, with D maybe TRBD2 (7 bases). In germline, CDR1 is MNHEY, CDR2 SMNVEV (reference sequence). The V gene lost 6 bases and the J gene lost 0 bases, with 15 bases spanning the gap. The CDR3 sequence is 15 residues long. Here the CDR3 DNA reads TGTGCCAGCAGGCCGTGGGGGGGGCCCTCCTACGAGCAGTACGTC. Its protein is CASRPWGGPSYEQYV.